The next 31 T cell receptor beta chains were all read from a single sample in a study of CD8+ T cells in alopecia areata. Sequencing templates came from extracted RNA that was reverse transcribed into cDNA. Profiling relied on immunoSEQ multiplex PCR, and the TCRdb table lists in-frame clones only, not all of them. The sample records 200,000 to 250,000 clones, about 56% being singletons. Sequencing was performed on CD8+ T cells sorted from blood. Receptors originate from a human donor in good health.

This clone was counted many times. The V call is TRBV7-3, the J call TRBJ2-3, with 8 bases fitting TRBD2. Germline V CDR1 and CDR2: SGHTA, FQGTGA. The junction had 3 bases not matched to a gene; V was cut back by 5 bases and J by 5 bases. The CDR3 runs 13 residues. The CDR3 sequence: CASSDAGGDTQYF. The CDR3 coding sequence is TGTGCCAGCAGCGACGCGGGGGGAGATACGCAGTATTTT.

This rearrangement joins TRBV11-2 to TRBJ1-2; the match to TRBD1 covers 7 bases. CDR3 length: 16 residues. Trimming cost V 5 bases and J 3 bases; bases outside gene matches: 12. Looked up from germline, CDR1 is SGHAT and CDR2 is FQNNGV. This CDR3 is CASSTGTAPTYYGYTF. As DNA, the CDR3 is TGTGCCAGCAGCACCGGGACAGCGCCCACTTACTATGGCTACACCTTC. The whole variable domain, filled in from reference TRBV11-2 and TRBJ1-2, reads EAGVAQSPRYKIIEKRQSVAFWCNPISGHATLYWYQQILGQGPKLLIQFQNNGVVDDSQLPKDRFSAERLKGVDSTLKIQPAKLEDSAVYLCASSTGTAPTYYGYTFGSGTRLTVV.

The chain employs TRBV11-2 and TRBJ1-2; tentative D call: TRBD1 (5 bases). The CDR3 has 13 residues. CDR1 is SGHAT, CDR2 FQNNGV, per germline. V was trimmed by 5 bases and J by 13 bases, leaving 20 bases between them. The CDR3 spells CASSNGGDRPFTF. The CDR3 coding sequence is TGTGCCAGCAGCAACGGAGGGGACCGCCCTTTCACCTTC.

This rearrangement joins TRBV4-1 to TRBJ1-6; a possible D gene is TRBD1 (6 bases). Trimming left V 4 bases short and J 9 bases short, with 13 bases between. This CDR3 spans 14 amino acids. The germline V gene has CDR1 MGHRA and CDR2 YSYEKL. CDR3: CASSLTGPISPLHF. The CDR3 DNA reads TGCGCCAGCAGCCTTACAGGGCCAATTTCACCCCTCCACTTT.

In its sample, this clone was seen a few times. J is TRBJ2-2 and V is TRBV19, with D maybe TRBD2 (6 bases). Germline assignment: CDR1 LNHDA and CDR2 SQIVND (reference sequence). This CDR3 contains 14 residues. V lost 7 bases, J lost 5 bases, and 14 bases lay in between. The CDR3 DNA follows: TGTGCCAGTACATTGGTGGGACTGACCGGGGAGCTGTTTTTT. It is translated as CASTLVGLTGELFF.

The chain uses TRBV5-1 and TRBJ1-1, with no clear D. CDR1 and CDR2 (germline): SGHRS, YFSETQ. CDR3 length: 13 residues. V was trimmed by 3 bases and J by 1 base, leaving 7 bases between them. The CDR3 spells CASSSLSNTEAFF. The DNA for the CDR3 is TGCGCCAGCAGCTCCCTGTCGAACACTGAAGCTTTCTTT.

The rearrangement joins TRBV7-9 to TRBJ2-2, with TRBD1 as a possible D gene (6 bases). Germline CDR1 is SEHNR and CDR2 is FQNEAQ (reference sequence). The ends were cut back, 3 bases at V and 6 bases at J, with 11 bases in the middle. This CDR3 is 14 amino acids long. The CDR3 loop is CASSLGAPAGELFF. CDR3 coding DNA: TGTGCCAGCAGCTTGGGGGCGCCTGCCGGGGAGCTGTTTTTT.

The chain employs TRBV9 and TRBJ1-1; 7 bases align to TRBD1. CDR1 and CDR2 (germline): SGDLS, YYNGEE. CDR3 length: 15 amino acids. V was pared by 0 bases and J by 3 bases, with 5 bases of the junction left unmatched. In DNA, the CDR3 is TGTGCCAGCAGCGTAGATCAAGGGGGCTACACTGAAGCTTTCTTT. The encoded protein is CASSVDQGGYTEAFF.

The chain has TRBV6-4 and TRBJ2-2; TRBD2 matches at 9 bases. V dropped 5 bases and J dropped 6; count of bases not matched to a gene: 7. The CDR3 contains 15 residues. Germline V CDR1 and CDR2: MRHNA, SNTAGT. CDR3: CASSPGSGGAGELFF. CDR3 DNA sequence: TGTGCCAGCAGTCCCGGTAGCGGGGGCGCCGGGGAGCTGTTTTTT.

For the CDR3, the DNA is TGCGCCAGCAGCTGGACGCCAGGGAGTACGCAGTATTTT. Translating it yields CASSWTPGSTQYF. V gene TRBV5-1 combines with J gene TRBJ2-3; D could derive from TRBD1 or TRBD2 (5 bases each). Germline-derived CDR1 and CDR2 are SGHRS and YFSETQ. The CDR3 extends over 13 amino acids. V gave up 3 bases and J gave up 8 bases, with 13 bases separating them.

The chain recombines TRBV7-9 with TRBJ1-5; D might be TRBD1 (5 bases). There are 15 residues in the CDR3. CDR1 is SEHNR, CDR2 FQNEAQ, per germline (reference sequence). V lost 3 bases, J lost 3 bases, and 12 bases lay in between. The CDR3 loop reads CASSLVGVNNQPQHF. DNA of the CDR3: TGTGCCAGCAGCTTGGTAGGGGTTAACAATCAGCCCCAGCATTTT.

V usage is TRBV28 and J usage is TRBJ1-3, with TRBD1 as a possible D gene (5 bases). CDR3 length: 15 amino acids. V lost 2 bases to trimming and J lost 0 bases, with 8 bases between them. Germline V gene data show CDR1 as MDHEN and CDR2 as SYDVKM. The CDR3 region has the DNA TGTGCCAGCAGTTTAAGACAGTACTCTGGAAACACCATATATTTT. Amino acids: CASSLRQYSGNTIYF.

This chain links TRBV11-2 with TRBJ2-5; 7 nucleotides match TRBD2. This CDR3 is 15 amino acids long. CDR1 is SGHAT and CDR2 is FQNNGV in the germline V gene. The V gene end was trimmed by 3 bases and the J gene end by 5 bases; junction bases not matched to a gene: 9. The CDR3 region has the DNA TGTGCCAGCAGCTTGAGGAAGCGGGGTTGGGAGACCCAGTACTTC. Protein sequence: CASSLRKRGWETQYF.

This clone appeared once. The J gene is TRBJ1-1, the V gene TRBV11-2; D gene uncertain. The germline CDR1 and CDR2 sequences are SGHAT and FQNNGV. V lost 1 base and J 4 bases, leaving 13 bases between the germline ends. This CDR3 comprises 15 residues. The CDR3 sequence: CASSLGNRFSTEAFF. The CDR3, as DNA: TGTGCCAGCAGCTTAGGTAACCGTTTTTCCACTGAAGCTTTCTTT.

The CDR3 region is CASSLPGQGVGEQFF. In nucleotides, the CDR3 is TGTGCCAGCAGCTTACCAGGACAGGGGGTAGGCGAGCAGTTCTTC. V and J are TRBV11-2 and TRBJ2-1, with TRBD1 identical over 10 bases. With V trimmed by 2 bases and J by 10 bases, 8 bases remained unmatched. Germline values: CDR1 SGHAT, CDR2 FQNNGV. The CDR3 is 15 amino acids.

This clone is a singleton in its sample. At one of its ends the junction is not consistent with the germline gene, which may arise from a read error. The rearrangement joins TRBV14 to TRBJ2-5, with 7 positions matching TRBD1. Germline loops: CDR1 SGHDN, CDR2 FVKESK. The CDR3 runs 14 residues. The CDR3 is CASSKDRVQETQYF. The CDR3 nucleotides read TGTGCCAGCAGCAAAGACAGGGTTCAAGAGACCCAGTACTTC.

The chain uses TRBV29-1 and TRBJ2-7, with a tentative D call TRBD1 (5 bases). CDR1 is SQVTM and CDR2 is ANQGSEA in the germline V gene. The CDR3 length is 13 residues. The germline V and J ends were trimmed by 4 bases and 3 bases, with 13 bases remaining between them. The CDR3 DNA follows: TGCAGCGTTGTTCAGGGAAATCTCTACGAGCAGTACTTC. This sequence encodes CSVVQGNLYEQYF.

CDR3 residues: CASSPTGTGYEQYF. CDR3 nucleotide sequence: TGCGCCAGCAGCCCGACCGGGACGGGATACGAGCAGTACTTC. The V gene is TRBV5-1, the J gene TRBJ2-7; D may match TRBD1 or TRBD2 (5 bases each). The CDR3 extends over 14 amino acids. Trimming removed 4 bases from V and 4 bases from J, with 15 bases in between. CDR1 is SGHRS, CDR2 YFSETQ, per germline.

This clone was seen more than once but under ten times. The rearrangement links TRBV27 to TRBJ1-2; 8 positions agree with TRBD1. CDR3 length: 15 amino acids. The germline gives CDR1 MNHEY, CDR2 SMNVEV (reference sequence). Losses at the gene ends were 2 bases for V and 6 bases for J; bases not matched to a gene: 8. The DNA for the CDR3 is TGTGCCAGCAGTTTAGTTGGGACAGGACTGCATGGCTACACCTTC. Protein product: CASSLVGTGLHGYTF.

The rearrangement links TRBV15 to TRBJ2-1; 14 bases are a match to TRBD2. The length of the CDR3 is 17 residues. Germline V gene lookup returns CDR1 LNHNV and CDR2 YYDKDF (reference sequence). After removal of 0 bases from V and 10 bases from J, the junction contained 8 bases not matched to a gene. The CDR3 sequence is CATSRDRLAGGPGEQFF. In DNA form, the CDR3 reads TGTGCCACCAGCAGAGATAGACTAGCGGGGGGGCCCGGGGAGCAGTTCTTC. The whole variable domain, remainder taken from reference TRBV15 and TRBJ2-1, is DAMVIQNPRYQVTQFGKPVTLSCSQTLNHNVMYWYQQKSSQAPKLLFHYYDKDFNNEADTPDNFQSRRPNTSFCFLDIRSPGLGDTAMYLCATSRDRLAGGPGEQFFGPGTRLTVL.

The CDR3 DNA follows: TGTGCCAGCAGTCGGGGGGGAGCTTTCTTT. This codes for CASSRGGAFF. This sequence joins TRBV2 and TRBJ1-1; D is perhaps TRBD1 (5 bases). V lost 5 bases and J 10 bases, leaving 8 bases between the germline ends. The CDR3 sequence is 10 residues long. Germline CDR1 is SNHLY and CDR2 is FYNNEI.

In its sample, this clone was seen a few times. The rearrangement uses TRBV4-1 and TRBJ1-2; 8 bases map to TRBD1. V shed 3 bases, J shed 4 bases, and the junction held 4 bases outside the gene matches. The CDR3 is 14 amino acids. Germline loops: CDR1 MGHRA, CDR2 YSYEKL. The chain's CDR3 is CASSHGDRPYGYTF. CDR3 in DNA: TGCGCCAGCAGCCATGGGGACAGGCCCTATGGCTACACCTTC.

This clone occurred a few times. CDR3 sequence: CASSLAGTPETQYF. The DNA for the CDR3 is TGCGCCAGCAGCTTGGCCGGCACGCCGGAGACCCAGTACTTC. This chain connects TRBV5-1 to TRBJ2-5; D is uncertain. CDR1 and CDR2 from the germline V gene are SGHRS and YFSETQ. The CDR3 sequence is 14 residues long. V lost 0 bases, J lost 5 bases, and 11 bases lay in between.

CDR3 in amino acids: CASSPGTGGDTEAFF. CDR3 sequence (DNA): TGCGCCAGCAGCCCTGGGACAGGGGGCGACACTGAAGCTTTCTTT. J is TRBJ1-1 and V is TRBV5-1; TRBD1 matches at 12 bases. V was clipped by 4 bases and J by 3 bases; unmatched bases: 4. Germline assignment: CDR1 SGHRS and CDR2 YFSETQ. The CDR3 totals 15 residues.

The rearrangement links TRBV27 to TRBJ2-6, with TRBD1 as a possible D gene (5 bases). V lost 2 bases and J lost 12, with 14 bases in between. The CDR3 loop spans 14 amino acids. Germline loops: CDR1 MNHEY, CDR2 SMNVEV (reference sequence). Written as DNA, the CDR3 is TGTGCCAGCAGTTTAAAGGGGCCAGTGGTCGTCCTGACTTTC. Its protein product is CASSLKGPVVVLTF.

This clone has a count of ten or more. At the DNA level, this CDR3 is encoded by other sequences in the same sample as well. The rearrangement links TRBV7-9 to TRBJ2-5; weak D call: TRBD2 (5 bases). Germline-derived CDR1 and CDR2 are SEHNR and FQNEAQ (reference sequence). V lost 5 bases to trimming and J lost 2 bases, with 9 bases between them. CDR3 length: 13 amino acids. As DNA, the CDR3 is TGTGCCAGCAGCCCCGGGGATCAAGAGACCCAGTACTTC. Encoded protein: CASSPGDQETQYF.

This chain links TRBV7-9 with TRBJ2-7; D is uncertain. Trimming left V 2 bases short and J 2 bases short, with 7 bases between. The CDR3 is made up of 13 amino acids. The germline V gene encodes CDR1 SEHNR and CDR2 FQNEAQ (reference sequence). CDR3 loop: CASSLRAAYEQYF. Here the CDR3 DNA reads TGTGCCAGCAGCTTAAGAGCAGCCTACGAGCAGTACTTC. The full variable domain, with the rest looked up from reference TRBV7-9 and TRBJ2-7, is DTGVSQNPRHKITKRGQNVTFRCDPISEHNRLYWYRQTLGQGPEFLTYFQNEAQLEKSRLLSDRFSAERPKGSFSTLEIQRTEQGDSAMYLCASSLRAAYEQYFGPGTRLTVT.

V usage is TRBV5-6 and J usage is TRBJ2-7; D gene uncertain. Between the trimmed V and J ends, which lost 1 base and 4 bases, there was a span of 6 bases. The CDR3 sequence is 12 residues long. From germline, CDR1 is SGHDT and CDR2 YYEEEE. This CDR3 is CASSLTSYEQYF. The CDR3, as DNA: TGTGCCAGCAGCTTGACGAGTTACGAGCAGTACTTC. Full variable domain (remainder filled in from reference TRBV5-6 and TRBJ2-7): DAGVTQSPTHLIKTRGQQVTLRCSPKSGHDTVSWYQQALGQGPQFIFQYYEEEERQRGNFPDRFSGHQFPNYSSELNVNALLLGDSALYLCASSLTSYEQYFGPGTRLTVT.

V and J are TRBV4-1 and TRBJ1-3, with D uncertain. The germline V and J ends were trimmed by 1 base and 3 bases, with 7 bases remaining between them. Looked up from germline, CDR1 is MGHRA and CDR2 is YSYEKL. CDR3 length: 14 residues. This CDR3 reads CASSQAHSGNTIYF. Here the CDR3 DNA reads TGCGCCAGCAGCCAAGCCCACAGTGGAAACACCATATATTTT.

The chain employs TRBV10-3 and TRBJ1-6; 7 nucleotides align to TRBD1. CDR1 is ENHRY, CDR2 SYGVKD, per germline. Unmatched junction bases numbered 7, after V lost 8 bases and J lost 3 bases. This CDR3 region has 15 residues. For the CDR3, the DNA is TGTGCCATCCTGGGTGGGGACAGCTATAATTCACCCCTCCACTTT. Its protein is CAILGGDSYNSPLHF.

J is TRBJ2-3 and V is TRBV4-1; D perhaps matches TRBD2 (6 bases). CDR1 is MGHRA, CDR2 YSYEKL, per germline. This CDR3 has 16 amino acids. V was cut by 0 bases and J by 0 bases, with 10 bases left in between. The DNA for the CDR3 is TGCGCCAGCAGCCAAGACGGGGGAACTAGCACAGATACGCAGTATTTT. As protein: CASSQDGGTSTDTQYF.